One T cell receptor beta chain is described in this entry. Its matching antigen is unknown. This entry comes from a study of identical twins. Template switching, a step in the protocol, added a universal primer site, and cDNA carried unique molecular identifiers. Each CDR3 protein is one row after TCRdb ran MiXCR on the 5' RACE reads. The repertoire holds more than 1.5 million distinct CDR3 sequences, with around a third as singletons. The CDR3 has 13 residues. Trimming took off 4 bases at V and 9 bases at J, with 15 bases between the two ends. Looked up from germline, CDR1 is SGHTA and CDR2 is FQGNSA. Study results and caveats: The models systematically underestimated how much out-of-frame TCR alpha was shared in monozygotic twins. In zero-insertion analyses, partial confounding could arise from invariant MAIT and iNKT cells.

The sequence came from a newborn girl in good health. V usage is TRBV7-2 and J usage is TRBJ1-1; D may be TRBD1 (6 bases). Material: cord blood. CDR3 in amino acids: CASSSRQDLKAFF. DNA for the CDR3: TGTGCCAGCAGCTCCAGACAGGATTTGAAAGCTTTCTTT. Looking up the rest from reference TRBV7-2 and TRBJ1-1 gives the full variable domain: GAGVSQSPSNKVTEKGKDVELRCDPISGHTALYWYRQSLGQGLEFLIYFQGNSAPDKSGLPSDRFSAERTGGSVSTLTIQRTQQEDSAVYLCASSSRQDLKAFFGQGTRLTVV.